Below are 18 T cell receptor beta chains sequenced from a single sample in a study of shared clonotypes between healthy human individuals. The table came from immunoSEQ multiplex PCR; TCRdb's copy has only in-frame clones and leaves some out. The sample shows hundreds of thousands of clones, approximately 95% of them seen only once. Terminally differentiated effector memory CD45RA+ cells were excluded from the naive CD8 cells, which were CD45RO-negative and positively selected for CCR7. Sequenced input: naive CD8+ T cells sorted from blood. The receptors come from a woman aged 25 to 39 in good health.

The chain recombines TRBV5-4 with TRBJ1-1, with D unresolved. Per germline, CDR1 SGHNT and CDR2 YYREEE (reference sequence). V dropped 7 bases and J dropped 1 base, with 11 bases sitting between them. This CDR3 has 13 residues. The CDR3 region has the DNA TGTGCCAGCGGACTGGAATCGAACACTGAAGCTTTCTTT. Translating it yields CASGLESNTEAFF. Variable domain in full (rest from reference TRBV5-4 and TRBJ1-1): ETGVTQSPTHLIKTRGQQVTLRCSSQSGHNTVSWYQQALGQGPQFIFQYYREEENGRGNFPPRFSGLQFPNYSSELNVNALELDDSALYLCASGLESNTEAFFGQGTRLTVV.

The chain employs TRBV27 and TRBJ2-3; 7 nucleotides align to TRBD2. This CDR3 has 18 amino acids. CDR1 and CDR2 from the germline V gene are MNHEY and SMNVEV (reference sequence). J gave up 5 bases and V 0 bases, and 14 bases lay outside the gene matches. The CDR3 DNA follows: TGTGCCAGCAGTTTATCCCCCGGGGTCCCGATAGCGGGAGATACGCAGTATTTT. It codes for CASSLSPGVPIAGDTQYF.

The rearrangement joins TRBV21-1 to TRBJ1-1; the table's D call of TRBD1 was not tested on the DNA. TRBV21-1 is a pseudogene locus. The CDR3 spans 17 residues. The DNA of the CDR3 is TGTGCCAGCAGCAAGCCTGACCGGACAGGGCAAGGGGTTGTAGCTTTCTTT. Translating it yields CASSKPDRTGQGVVAFF.

This clone appeared a single time. The CDR3 nucleotides are TGTGGTTGGGCCACTGGACTAGCGGGAGTCACAGATACGCAGTATTTT. Translation: CGWATGLAGVTDTQYF. This chain connects TRBV30 to TRBJ2-3; TRBD2 matches at 13 bases. CDR3 size: 16 residues. Per the germline V gene, CDR1 is GTSNPN and CDR2 is SVGIG (reference sequence).

This chain links TRBV10-2 with TRBJ2-1; 12 nucleotides align to TRBD2. The CDR3 loop spans 17 amino acids. The V and J ends lost 6 bases and 4 bases, in that order; junction bases with no gene match: 10. The germline gives CDR1 WSHSY, CDR2 SAAADI. The CDR3 protein is CASRLPTSGRPYNEQFF. Written as DNA, the CDR3 is TGCGCCAGCAGGCTACCGACTAGCGGGAGACCGTACAATGAGCAGTTCTTC.

This chain connects TRBV28 to TRBJ2-1; no clear D. The CDR3 runs to 18 residues. The germline V and J ends were trimmed by 3 bases and 0 bases, with 18 bases remaining between them. CDR1 and CDR2 (germline): MDHEN, SYDVKM. CDR3 nucleotides: TGTGCCAGCAGTTTCCCCCCTGAGGACCAAAGCTCCTACAATGAGCAGTTCTTC. Translation gives CASSFPPEDQSSYNEQFF.

The chain joins TRBV28 to TRBJ2-5; no definite D call. CDR3 size: 15 residues. The germline CDR1 and CDR2 sequences are MDHEN and SYDVKM. The germline V and J ends were trimmed by 6 bases and 6 bases, with 20 bases remaining between them. The CDR3, as DNA: TGTGCCAGCAGACCAACCACCCTGGGTTTGCAGACCCAGTACTTC. Its protein is CASRPTTLGLQTQYF.

The J gene is TRBJ1-1, the V gene TRBV19, with D hard to call. CDR3 length equals 13 residues. V lost 3 bases and J lost 3, with 8 bases in between. Germline assignment: CDR1 LNHDA and CDR2 SQIVND (reference sequence). CDR3 nucleotides: TGTGCCAGTAGTATTTACCGTTACACTGAAGCTTTCTTT. As protein: CASSIYRYTEAFF.

The V and J genes are TRBV6-5 and TRBJ1-1, with D uncertain. The CDR3 is 13 amino acids. Germline CDR1 reads MNHEY; CDR2 reads SVGAGI. V was cut by 6 bases and J by 6 bases, with 14 bases left in between. The CDR3 spells CASSRGGSAEAFF. The CDR3 DNA reads TGTGCCAGCAGCAGAGGAGGCTCGGCTGAAGCTTTCTTT.

This clone was detected only once. The chain couples TRBV6-1 to TRBJ2-7; 11 positions match TRBD1. J was trimmed by 7 bases and V by 8 bases; bases with no gene match: 10. The CDR3 has 14 residues. CDR1 and CDR2 (germline): MNHNS, SASEGT. The CDR3 region is CASYLMGTGGEQYF. As DNA, the CDR3 is TGTGCCAGCTATCTTATGGGGACAGGGGGGGAGCAGTACTTC.

A single count supports this clone. The V gene is TRBV11-3, the J gene TRBJ2-7, with 10 bases that match TRBD2. The germline V gene encodes CDR1 SGHNT and CDR2 YENEEA. Trimming cost V 5 bases and J 0 bases; bases outside gene matches: 16. This CDR3 comprises 19 residues. CDR3 nucleotides: TGTGCCAGCAGCCCATGCAAAGAGACTAGCGGGCGATACTCCTACGAGCAGTACTTC. Translated: CASSPCKETSGRYSYEQYF.

The rearrangement uses TRBV5-1 and TRBJ2-3; 8 bases are a match to TRBD2. V dropped 1 base and J dropped 6; count of bases not matched to a gene: 7. This CDR3 has 15 amino acids. Germline V gives CDR1 SGHRS, CDR2 YFSETQ. The CDR3 nucleotides are TGCGCCAGCAGCTTGAAAGCGGGAGTGTCTGATACGCAGTATTTT. This encodes CASSLKAGVSDTQYF.

The rearrangement links TRBV28 to TRBJ2-7; 9 positions agree with TRBD2. The CDR3 totals 15 residues. V was clipped by 4 bases and J by 3 bases; unmatched bases: 7. Germline loops: CDR1 MDHEN, CDR2 SYDVKM. CDR3 sequence (DNA): TGTGCCAGCAGTTCCCTAGCGGGGCTAATCTACGAGCAGTACTTC. Amino acids: CASSSLAGLIYEQYF.

This clone was counted once. The CDR3 nucleotides read TGTGCCAGCAGTGTCACAGGGGGCGTAGTGAACACTGAAGCTTTCTTT. Translated: CASSVTGGVVNTEAFF. V gene TRBV28 combines with J gene TRBJ1-1; 9 bases line up with TRBD1. V dropped 5 bases and J dropped 0; count of bases not matched to a gene: 7. Germline V gives CDR1 MDHEN, CDR2 SYDVKM. This CDR3 contains 16 residues.

The rearrangement joins TRBV2 to TRBJ2-7; weak D call: TRBD2 (5 bases). The CDR3 consists of 13 residues. CDR1 is SNHLY and CDR2 is FYNNEI in the germline V gene. V was cut by 8 bases and J by 2 bases, with 13 bases left in between. The CDR3 coding sequence is TGTGCCAGCCTCTTGGACTTAACCTACGAGCAGTACTTC. Translating it yields CASLLDLTYEQYF.

This sequence joins TRBV27 and TRBJ2-2; no reliable D call. Germline assignment: CDR1 MNHEY and CDR2 SMNVEV (reference sequence). The CDR3 is 15 amino acids. V shed 2 bases and J shed 0 bases, with 7 bases lying between them. As DNA, the CDR3 is TGTGCCAGCAGTTTAGAGTTCGCGAACACCGGGGAGCTGTTTTTT. Translation gives CASSLEFANTGELFF.

This chain uses TRBV27 with TRBJ1-2; 10 positions match TRBD1. The CDR3 contains 18 residues. V gave up 5 bases and J gave up 4 bases; unmatched junction bases: 16. The germline V gene has CDR1 MNHEY and CDR2 SMNVEV (reference sequence). CDR3 region: CASSPRPGQGPATYGYTF. In DNA form, the CDR3 reads TGTGCCAGCAGTCCCCGACCGGGACAGGGGCCGGCTACCTATGGCTACACCTTC.

The V and J genes are TRBV27 and TRBJ2-3; 13 bases fit TRBD2. The CDR3 runs to 18 residues. Germline trimming cut 1 base from V and 5 bases from J; bases unmatched to any gene: 9. CDR1 and CDR2 from the germline V gene are MNHEY and SMNVEV (reference sequence). CDR3 nucleotides: TGTGCCAGCAGTTTATTACTAGCGGGAGGGCCGGGGGGAGATACGCAGTATTTT. Its translation is CASSLLLAGGPGGDTQYF.